This T cell receptor beta chain emerged from a study of T cell repertoires in cytomegalovirus infection. Broader study findings: Totalled public TCR beta family frequency picked out people who carried CMV plus the relevant HLA.

To note about this clonotype: Its antigen remains unknown.

The V gene lost 7 bases and the J gene lost 0 bases, with 3 bases spanning the gap. CDR3 length equals 12 residues. TCRdb called the reads again in MiXCR, with one record for every CDR3 protein. The sample carries 650,000 to 850,000 distinct CDR3 sequences, 25% to 30% recorded once. The sample consisted of cultured CD8+ T cells from PBMCs, taken from culture after CMV antigen stimulation. The receptor's source is a human donor in good health (CMV status not recorded). Some clones in this sample may be carry-over from other donors' samples. The J gene is TRBJ1-4, the V gene TRBV12-3 or TRBV12-4, with unresolved D. This chain's CDR3 is CASTSTNEKLFF. The CDR3 nucleotides read TGTGCCAGCACCTCAACTAATGAAAAACTGTTTTTT.